These 14 T cell receptor beta chains share one sample of origin, sequenced in a study of long-term antiretroviral therapy in people with HIV. Assay version v3.0 of immunoSEQ was used, and it was run at survey level. Produced via immunoSEQ multiplex PCR; TCRdb's table is partial and in-frame only. The sample records 8,400 or so clones, over 80% being singletons. Specimen: unsorted PBMCs, collected 0.3 years before starting antiretroviral therapy. These receptors were taken from a man aged 30 to 39 with HIV.

The rearrangement links TRBV6-5 to TRBJ1-1; possibly TRBD1 for D (6 bases). The CDR3 covers 14 residues. Germline loops: CDR1 MNHEY, CDR2 SVGAGI. V was pared by 3 bases and J by 3 bases, with 11 bases between. The CDR3 nucleotides read TGTGCCAGCAGTTATAAACAGGGATACACTGAAGCTTTCTTT. It yields the protein CASSYKQGYTEAFF.

The rearrangement joins TRBV9 to TRBJ2-1, with 7 bases aligning to TRBD2. Germline loops: CDR1 SGDLS, CDR2 YYNGEE. The V and J ends lost 0 bases and 4 bases, in that order; junction bases with no gene match: 4. CDR3 size: 15 residues. The CDR3 DNA is TGTGCCAGCAGCGTAGTCGGGAGGAGGTACAATGAGCAGTTCTTC. Amino acid sequence: CASSVVGRRYNEQFF.

The chain links TRBV6-1 to TRBJ2-7; D gene unclear. The CDR3 totals 13 residues. Trimming cost V 3 bases and J 1 base, with 7 bases left between them. Germline CDR1 MNHNS, CDR2 SASEGT. The CDR3: CASSDAISYEQYF. The CDR3 DNA reads as TGTGCCAGCAGTGACGCGATATCCTACGAGCAGTACTTC.

J is TRBJ2-3 and V is TRBV6-5; 10 positions agree with TRBD2. Germline assignment: CDR1 MNHEY and CDR2 SVGAGI. The ends lost 0 bases at V and 4 bases at J; junction bases unmatched: 1. This CDR3 region has 15 residues. CDR3 bases: TGTGCCAGCAGTTACTCAGCGGGGGGGCCAGATACGCAGTATTTT. Translating it yields CASSYSAGGPDTQYF.

As DNA, the CDR3 is TGTGCCAGCAGTGTTGAGGGACAGGGGATATCCAAGGGGTACGAGCAGTACTTC. Encoded protein: CASSVEGQGISKGYEQYF. V gene TRBV27 combines with J gene TRBJ2-7; TRBD1 aligns across 10 bases. The V and J ends lost 5 bases and 4 bases, in that order; junction bases with no gene match: 17. This CDR3 spans 18 amino acids. Germline V gene sequence: CDR1 MNHEY, CDR2 SMNVEV (reference sequence).

The chain has TRBV6-5 and TRBJ2-2; D may match TRBD1 or TRBD2 (5 bases each). Germline V gene lookup returns CDR1 MNHEY and CDR2 SVGAGI. V was cut by 6 bases and J by 9 bases, with 14 bases left in between. CDR3 length equals 13 residues. CDR3 in DNA: TGTGCCAGCAGCCTGGGGACGGCCCGGGAGCTGTTTTTT. Amino acids: CASSLGTARELFF.

This chain joins TRBV5-1 and TRBJ1-4, with D perhaps TRBD1 (5 bases). The germline V and J ends were trimmed by 2 bases and 8 bases, with 19 bases remaining between them. CDR3 length: 16 residues. Germline V gene sequence: CDR1 SGHRS, CDR2 YFSETQ. In nucleotides, the CDR3 is TGCGCCAGCAGCTTTGGGGACCGCAAAACTGGGGAAAAACTGTTTTTT. It codes for CASSFGDRKTGEKLFF.

This chain joins TRBV7-2 and TRBJ2-5; TRBD1 matches 8 bases. The CDR3 spans 13 residues. Per germline, CDR1 SGHTA and CDR2 FQGNSA. V dropped 5 bases and J dropped 9; count of bases not matched to a gene: 8. The CDR3 bases are TGTGCCAGCAGCCTGGACAGGGTGCGGTCCCAGTACTTC. Translating gives CASSLDRVRSQYF.

The chain employs TRBV9 and TRBJ2-5, with 10 bases matching TRBD2. Germline lookup yields CDR1 SGDLS and CDR2 YYNGEE. The CDR3 is 17 residues long. V was pared by 0 bases and J by 0 bases, with 5 bases of the junction left unmatched. The CDR3 coding sequence is TGTGCCAGCAGCGTAGATCTAGCGGGGGCCTACCAAGAGACCCAGTACTTC. Translation gives CASSVDLAGAYQETQYF.

The genes are TRBV4-1 and TRBJ1-4; D call uncertain. The germline V gene encodes CDR1 MGHRA and CDR2 YSYEKL. CDR3 length equals 15 residues. V was trimmed by 0 bases and J by 0 bases, leaving 5 bases between them. The CDR3 coding sequence is TGCGCCAGCAGCCAAGAATCCACAACTAATGAAAAACTGTTTTTT. Translating gives CASSQESTTNEKLFF.

The J gene is TRBJ1-1, the V gene TRBV5-1, with no clear D. Trimming removed 0 bases at V and 6 bases at J, with 15 bases between. Germline V gene data show CDR1 as SGHRS and CDR2 as YFSETQ. CDR3 length: 15 residues. CDR3 in amino acids: CASSLAPGRIAEAFF. CDR3 coding DNA: TGCGCCAGCAGCTTGGCCCCGGGGAGGATCGCTGAAGCTTTCTTT.

The chain joins TRBV5-8 to TRBJ1-5; the match to TRBD1 covers 7 bases. The junction had 18 bases not matched to a gene; V was cut back by 4 bases and J by 8 bases. This CDR3 has 17 residues. Germline V CDR1 and CDR2: SGHTS, YDEGEE. The CDR3 sequence: CASSLGQLLTTMEPQHF. CDR3 DNA: TGTGCCAGCAGCCTGGGACAGCTACTGACTACAATGGAGCCCCAGCATTTT.

This chain joins TRBV7-8 and TRBJ2-7; 7 positions match TRBD2. Germline V gene lookup returns CDR1 SGHVS and CDR2 FQNEAQ. This CDR3 region has 12 residues. V was pared by 5 bases and J by 5 bases, with 3 bases of the junction left unmatched. DNA of the CDR3: TGTGCCAGCAGCGGGGGGGGACACGAGCAGTACTTC. This sequence encodes CASSGGGHEQYF.

The CDR3 loop reads CASSQDYSTGGQETQYF. For the CDR3, the DNA is TGCGCCAGCAGCCAAGACTATTCGACGGGGGGGCAAGAGACCCAGTACTTC. The chain combines TRBV4-1 with TRBJ2-5, with 8 bases identical to TRBD2. The CDR3 has 17 amino acids. Germline values: CDR1 MGHRA, CDR2 YSYEKL. After removal of 0 bases from V and 2 bases from J, the junction contained 8 bases not matched to a gene.